This section outlines one T cell receptor (beta chain) sequence together with its context. This entry belongs to a study of human T cells and chemical hapten exposure. Study context: Diagnoses of alopecia areata, totalis or universalis occurred in mostly female patients.

Indicated time point: patch test 1, 2 weeks after DPC sensitization. The treatment denotes: therapeutic diphenylcyclopropenone sensitization with weekly scalp DPC. A single record per CDR3 protein comes from TCRdb applying MiXCR to the RACE reads. The sample contains under 150,000 distinct CDR3 sequences, about an eighth of which appear only once. From germline, CDR1 is SQVTM and CDR2 ANQGSEA. This CDR3 is built from 13 residues. The ends were cut back, 4 bases at V and 7 bases at J, with 16 bases in the middle. The chain is built from TRBV29-1 and TRBJ1-2; D not resolved. The sample here was whole blood, taken in connection with sensitization to the hapten diphenylcyclopropenone (DPC). This receptor was obtained from a woman aged 50 to 65 with alopecia areata. Some clones in this sample may be carry-over from other donors' samples. CDR3 DNA: TGCAGCGTTGGGTCGGAAAGCGGAATTGGCTACACCTTC. Protein product: CSVGSESGIGYTF.